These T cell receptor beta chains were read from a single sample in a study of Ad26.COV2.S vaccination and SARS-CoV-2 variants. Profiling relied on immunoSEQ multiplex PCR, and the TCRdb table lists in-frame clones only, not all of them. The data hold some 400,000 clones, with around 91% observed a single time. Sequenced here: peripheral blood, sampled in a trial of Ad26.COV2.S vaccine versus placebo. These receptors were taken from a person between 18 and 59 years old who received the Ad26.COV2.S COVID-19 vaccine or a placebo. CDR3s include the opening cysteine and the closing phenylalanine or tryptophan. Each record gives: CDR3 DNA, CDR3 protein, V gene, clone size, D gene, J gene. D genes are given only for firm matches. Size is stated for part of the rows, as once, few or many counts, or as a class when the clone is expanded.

TGTGCCAGCAGTTACGCGGGGGCTGGTGGCTACACCTTC CASSYAGAGGYTF TRBV6-6 once . TRBJ1-2
TGTGCCAGCAGTTCCTCGGGGGGTTTGGGCACTGAAGCTTTCTTT CASSSSGGLGTEAFF TRBV6-2/TRBV6-3 . . TRBJ1-1
TGTGCCATCAGTGCCGAGGGCGGAAACACCATATATTTT CAISAEGGNTIYF TRBV10-3 . . TRBJ1-3
TGTGCCAGCAGCTTAGGGCGGAGCACGTACAATGAGCAGTTCTTC CASSLGRSTYNEQFF TRBV11-2 . . TRBJ2-1
TGTGCCAGCGGGGGTAATAATTCACCCCTCCACTTT CASGGNNSPLHF TRBV2 . . TRBJ1-6
TGTGCCAGCAGTTTATCGCTCTACAATGAGCAGTTCTTC CASSLSLYNEQFF TRBV27 . . TRBJ2-1
TGTGCCACCGGGGGCGGGGAGCAGTTCTTC CATGGGEQFF TRBV2 once . TRBJ2-1
TGTGCCAGCAGCTTATTAGCGGGAGGCACCTACGAGCAGTACTTC CASSLLAGGTYEQYF TRBV7-2 . TRBD2 TRBJ2-7
TGCGCCAGCAGCTTCTCAGGACAGGCCTCTGGAAACACCATATATTTT CASSFSGQASGNTIYF TRBV5-1 . TRBD1 TRBJ1-3
TGTGCCAGCAGCTTGAGTGCAGGGGCGGATGGCTACACCTTC CASSLSAGADGYTF TRBV7-3 . . TRBJ1-2
TGTGCCAGCAGCAAAGCTAGTTCGCGGCTAGCGGGAGAAAATAGGATCGGGGAGCTGTTTTTT CASSKASSRLAGENRIGELFF TRBV21-1 . . TRBJ2-2
TGCAGTGCTAGCGGAACAGATACGCAGTATTTT CSASGTDTQYF TRBV20-1 once . TRBJ2-3
TGTGCTAGTGGTTTGAACAGGGTAACCGACAATGAGCAGTTCTTC CASGLNRVTDNEQFF TRBV12-5 . . TRBJ2-1
TGTGCCAGCAGTCCGAGGGACAGGGGTCACAATGAGCAGTTCTTC CASSPRDRGHNEQFF TRBV7-8 . TRBD1 TRBJ2-1
TGTGCCAGCACTTATGGGGGGGAGGACACTGAAGCTTTCTTT CASTYGGEDTEAFF TRBV6-5 . . TRBJ1-1
TGCAGCGTTGAAGAGGGGGGGCGCAACTCCTACAATGAGCAGTTCTTC CSVEEGGRNSYNEQFF TRBV29-1 once . TRBJ2-1
TGTGCCAGCAGCCAACAGGGTGTCGACGAGCAGTACTTC CASSQQGVDEQYF TRBV3-1/TRBV3-2 . . TRBJ2-7
TGTGCCAGTAGTATTAAACCGAACACTGAAGCTTTCTTT CASSIKPNTEAFF TRBV19 . . TRBJ1-1
TGCGCCAGCAGCCAAGACAGGACAGTAAATTCACCCCTCCACTTT CASSQDRTVNSPLHF TRBV4-3 once . TRBJ1-6
TGTGCCAGCAGCAGTACAGGGGGCTGGGAGACCCAGTACTTC CASSSTGGWETQYF TRBV11-3 . TRBD1 TRBJ2-5
TGCGCCAGCAGCTTGGAGACTAGCGACTCCATGGAGCAGTTCTTC CASSLETSDSMEQFF TRBV5-1 . TRBD2 TRBJ2-1
TGTGCCAGCAGCATACAGGGGGATCAGCCCCAGCATTTT CASSIQGDQPQHF TRBV6-5 . TRBD1 TRBJ1-5
TGTGCCAGCAGTTACGTGCGCTCTAGTCAGCCCCAGCATTTT CASSYVRSSQPQHF TRBV6-2/TRBV6-3 once . TRBJ1-5
TGTGCCAGCAGCTTGAGCGGGGGGCCCTACGAGCAGTACTTC CASSLSGGPYEQYF TRBV7-9 . TRBD2 TRBJ2-7
TGTGCCAGCAGTGAATGGGGGCGAAGCAATCAGCCCCAGCATTTT CASSEWGRSNQPQHF TRBV2 . . TRBJ1-5
TGTGCCAGCAGCGTAGGCCGGGGGAGCTCCTACGAGCAGTACTTC CASSVGRGSSYEQYF TRBV9 . . TRBJ2-7
TGTGCCACCAGCATGACAGGGTTCCACGAGCAGTACTTC CATSMTGFHEQYF TRBV24-1 once TRBD1 TRBJ2-7
TGCGCCAGCAGCTTGGCCTTTGGTGGTGGAAGCTCCTACGAGCAGTACTTC CASSLAFGGGSSYEQYF TRBV5-1 . . TRBJ2-7
TGTGCCAGCAGCCCCGACTTCTACGAGCAGTACTTC CASSPDFYEQYF TRBV14 . . TRBJ2-7
TGCGCCAGCAGCTTGGAAGCCCAATCTCTCGGGGCCAACGTCCTGACTTTC CASSLEAQSLGANVLTF TRBV5-1 . . TRBJ2-6
TGTGCCACCAGTGATTTGGGGAAAGATACGCAGTATTTT CATSDLGKDTQYF TRBV24-1 . . TRBJ2-3
TGTGCCAGTAGTATAAAGGGTAGTGGTTGGTCGGGAGTCAATGAGCAGTTCTTC CASSIKGSGWSGVNEQFF TRBV19 . . TRBJ2-1
TGCGCCAGCAGCCAAGATGGGCAGGGTGGCACTGAAGCTTTCTTT CASSQDGQGGTEAFF TRBV4-1 . . TRBJ1-1
TGCAGTGCTAGCACAGATACGCAGTATTTT CSASTDTQYF TRBV20-1 . . TRBJ2-3
TGTGCCAGCTCACCACGAGGACAGGCCTATGGCTACACCTTC CASSPRGQAYGYTF TRBV18 . TRBD1 TRBJ1-2
TGTGCCAGCAGCCTTCTTGAGACGGGGGGCTACACCTTC CASSLLETGGYTF TRBV7-2 . . TRBJ1-2
TGTGCCAGAAGCTTGGCCTTGCGGGGTGGGCCCCAGCATTTT CARSLALRGGPQHF TRBV5-3 once . TRBJ1-5
TGTGCCAGCTCCCGTATACATCGGGAGTCAACCAAAAACATTCAGTACTTC CASSRIHRESTKNIQYF TRBV18 . . TRBJ2-4
TGTGCCAGCATCCGCCTAGCGGGGGATATAACCAAAAACATTCAGTACTTC CASIRLAGDITKNIQYF TRBV2 . TRBD2 TRBJ2-4
TGTGCCAGCAGCAGACAGGGCAGCAATCAGCCCCAGCATTTT CASSRQGSNQPQHF TRBV6-5 . TRBD1 TRBJ1-5
TGTGCCAGCAGCTTAGGACGGATAGGAGAGACCCAGTACTTC CASSLGRIGETQYF TRBV7-2 few . TRBJ2-5
TGTGCCAGCAGACCGACAGGGGAGTATGGGGGCTACACCTTC CASRPTGEYGGYTF TRBV6-4 few TRBD1 TRBJ1-2
TGCGCCAGCAGCTGGGGGTCGAGGGAAGGCTATGGCTACACCTTC CASSWGSREGYGYTF TRBV5-1 . . TRBJ1-2
TGCGCCAGCAGCTTGGTGGTTGCAGGCCCCTACGAGCAGTACTTC CASSLVVAGPYEQYF TRBV5-1 . . TRBJ2-7
TGTGCCAGACAAGAAGATCAAGGGGCGAACACTGAAGCTTTCTTT CARQEDQGANTEAFF TRBV19 . . TRBJ1-1
TGTGCCAGCGCTGGGGCTGCATCTGGGGCCAACGTCCTGACTTTC CASAGAASGANVLTF TRBV2 . . TRBJ2-6
TGTGCCAGCAGTTTAAGAGCGGGGGTCTCCTACGAGCAGTACTTC CASSLRAGVSYEQYF TRBV27 . TRBD2 TRBJ2-7
TGCAGCGTTTCAGACAGGGCGCTCACTGAAGCTTTCTTT CSVSDRALTEAFF TRBV29-1 few TRBD1 TRBJ1-1
TGTGCCACCAGCAGAGAAAGGGGAGGTGGTGAGGGCTACACCTTC CATSRERGGGEGYTF TRBV15 once . TRBJ1-2
TGCAGTGCTAGTAAGCGGGAGTCCTACAATGAGCAGTTCTTC CSASKRESYNEQFF TRBV20-1 . TRBD2 TRBJ2-1
TGTGCCAGCAGTTTAGAGGGACATACGCAGTATTTT CASSLEGHTQYF TRBV27 . . TRBJ2-3
TGTGCCAGCAGTTACTCGCAGGGAGTAGGTGAAAAACTGTTTTTT CASSYSQGVGEKLFF TRBV6-5 . . TRBJ1-4
TGTGCCAGCAGCGCGACCTCAGGGGAGAACACTGAAGCTTTCTTT CASSATSGENTEAFF TRBV9 once . TRBJ1-1
TGCGCCAGCAGCTTGGGCAAAGATACGCAGTATTTT CASSLGKDTQYF TRBV5-1 . . TRBJ2-3
TGTGCCAGCAGCCTCCCTCCCAATGAGCAGTTCTTC CASSLPPNEQFF TRBV12-3/TRBV12-4 . . TRBJ2-1
TGTGCCATCTCCGAGTCAGAGGGACAAGGCGAAAAACTGTTTTTT CAISESEGQGEKLFF TRBV10-3 . . TRBJ1-4
TGTGCCAGCAGCTGGGCAAGTGGGGGCGGAACCTCACCCCTCCACTTT CASSWASGGGTSPLHF TRBV7-8 few . TRBJ1-6
TGTGCCACCAGCAGAGGAGTTCAGGAGCAGTTCTTC CATSRGVQEQFF TRBV15 . . TRBJ2-1